The entry below describes one T cell receptor (beta chain). Authors' analysis steps: Estimated nucleated cell counts came from reference gene primer amplification. Method: immunoSEQ multiplex PCR; TCRdb's copy keeps in-frame clones and lacks some. Clone size and the V and J calls come from that table; the DNA yielded D and trimming. Of some 64,000 clones in the sample, about four fifths were seen once. The data derive from a study of blood T cell repertoires in COVID-19. Study-level background: Collection of acute and convalescent COVID-19 samples took place in the United States, Italy and Spain.

Patients at the Seattle site were enrolled during active infection and followed longitudinally. The TCR originated in a man aged 55 to 70 with COVID-19, enrolled during active disease. Sequenced input: peripheral blood.

As DNA, the CDR3 is TGTGCCACCTTTGGACAGGGAGTAGGTGAAAAACTGTTTTTT. Translating gives CATFGQGVGEKLFF. V usage is TRBV6-5 and J usage is TRBJ1-4; TRBD1 matches 8 bases. In germline, CDR1 is MNHEY, CDR2 SVGAGI. The CDR3 loop spans 14 amino acids. V lost 10 bases and J lost 7; bases outside the gene matches: 11.